These 24 T cell receptor beta chains were sequenced from one sample in a study of T cells generated in artificial thymic organoids. Organoids aggregated human HSPCs with DLL1-transduced murine MS5 stromal cells. The seeding cells were CD34+CD3- hematopoietic stem and progenitor cells purified by FACS to remove T cells. The antigens of these receptors remain unknown. Reverse primers in the TRAC or TRBC constant regions drove separate semi-nested PCRs for TCRalpha and TCRbeta. TCRdb passed the 5' RACE reads through MiXCR, listing each CDR3 protein once. The repertoire includes approximately 7,700 distinct CDR3 sequences, roughly 25% of them detected once, and about 3% sits in the top ten. Sequenced input: naive CD8+ T cells grown in artificial thymic organoids from cord blood stem and progenitor cells. This sample's subset: CD3+TCRalphabeta+CD8SP T cells; for blood, CD45RO-CCR7+ naive CD8+ T cells. Receptors originate from a human donor who gave cord blood stem cells for thymic organoid culture, a cardiac surgery patient who gave postnatal thymus, or a blood donor (not recorded which).

This clonotype is categorized as medium-sized. V usage is TRBV12-3 or TRBV12-4 and J usage is TRBJ1-6, with TRBD1 matching over 9 bases. J gave up 13 bases and V 4 bases, and 8 bases lay outside the gene matches. The CDR3 consists of 14 residues. Written as DNA, the CDR3 is TGTGCCAGCAGTTCAGGGACAGGGATAAAGCCCCTCCACTTT. Amino acids: CASSSGTGIKPLHF.

This clonotype is labeled as medium-sized. The chain links TRBV13 to TRBJ2-3; maybe TRBD2 (5 bases). Germline values: CDR1 PRHDT, CDR2 FYEKMQ (reference sequence). This CDR3 is built from 14 residues. V was cut by 5 bases and J by 3 bases, with 12 bases left in between. CDR3 loop: CASSLAGLTDTQYF. CDR3 bases: TGTGCCAGCAGCCTGGCGGGTCTAACAGATACGCAGTATTTT.

Comments on this clonotype: This may be a read error: a much more frequent sequence differs by one nucleotide. V gene TRBV4-3 combines with J gene TRBJ1-1; 7 bases line up with TRBD1. This CDR3 contains 15 residues. Germline V lookup: CDR1 LGHNA, CDR2 YSLEER. The CDR3 here is CTSSPWDRCKTEAFF. The CDR3, as DNA: TGCACCAGCAGCCCCTGGGACAGATGTAAAACTGAAGCTTTCTTT.

Relative to its sample, this clonotype is medium-sized. J is TRBJ1-2 and V is TRBV5-1; a possible D gene is TRBD1 (5 bases). There are 13 residues in the CDR3. Germline loops: CDR1 SGHRS, CDR2 YFSETQ. V gave up 2 bases and J gave up 4 bases, with 9 bases separating them. The CDR3: CASSFGTIYGYTF. CDR3 in DNA: TGCGCCAGCAGCTTCGGGACCATCTATGGCTACACCTTC.

In its sample, this clonotype was seen a few times. A much larger clone differs from this one at a single base, so this may be a read error. The V and J genes are TRBV12-3 or TRBV12-4 and TRBJ2-7; D is perhaps TRBD2 (5 bases). Trimming pared 6 bases from V and 6 bases from J, leaving 21 bases between. There are 15 residues in the CDR3. The CDR3 here is CASSRGLLVVREQYF. The DNA of the CDR3 is TGTGCCAGCAGCCGCGGACTTTTAGTGGTCCGCGAGCAGTACTTC.

This rearrangement joins TRBV6-2 or TRBV6-3 to TRBJ1-5; D not resolved. This CDR3 contains 14 residues. The V end was cut by 4 bases, the J end by 9 bases, with 16 bases between. The germline gives CDR1 MNHEY, CDR2 SVGEGT. CDR3 sequence reads: CASSFGRANRPQHF. CDR3 DNA: TGTGCCAGCAGTTTTGGACGGGCCAACCGGCCCCAGCATTTT.

The rearrangement links TRBV12-3 or TRBV12-4 to TRBJ2-5; TRBD1 or TRBD2 may be the D gene (5 bases each). CDR3 length: 14 residues. Deletions cut 6 bases from V and 1 base from J, with 12 bases between. CDR3 amino acids: CASSPGSFQETQYF. CDR3 DNA sequence: TGTGCCAGCAGCCCAGGGAGTTTCCAAGAGACCCAGTACTTC.

Points on this clonotype: Mismatch with germline at one junction end may stem from a read error. The CDR3 sequence: CPSSLYLGGTDTQYF. The CDR3, as DNA: TGCCCCAGCAGCTTGTATCTGGGAGGCACAGATACGCAGTATTTT. V is TRBV5-1 and J is TRBJ2-3; D might be TRBD2 (5 bases). This CDR3 has 15 amino acids. Germline CDR1 is SGHRS and CDR2 is YFSETQ.

The rearrangement links TRBV7-9 to TRBJ2-7, with D uncertain. V dropped 5 bases and J dropped 1 base, with 9 bases sitting between them. The CDR3 contains 13 residues. Per germline, CDR1 SEHNR and CDR2 FQNEAQ (reference sequence). CDR3 loop: CASSVEQSYEQYF. In nucleotides, the CDR3 is TGTGCCAGCAGCGTGGAGCAGTCCTACGAGCAGTACTTC.

This rearrangement joins TRBV4-3 to TRBJ2-5, with 8 positions matching TRBD1. V lost 0 bases and J lost 6; bases outside the gene matches: 12. This CDR3 is 17 amino acids long. Germline CDR1 reads LGHNA; CDR2 reads YSLEER. CDR3 sequence (DNA): TGCGCCAGCAGCCAAGATGAGACGGCAGGGGGCGGGAAGACCCAGTACTTC. Amino acid sequence: CASSQDETAGGGKTQYF.

This clonotype is termed medium-sized. CDR3 residues: CSALKGYTQYF. The CDR3 nucleotides read TGCAGTGCTCTTAAGGGGTATACGCAGTATTTT. The V call is TRBV20-1, the J call TRBJ2-3, with a possible D match to TRBD1 (5 bases). CDR1 and CDR2 from the germline V gene are DFQATT and SNEGSKA (reference sequence). There are 11 residues in the CDR3. The V gene lost 5 bases and the J gene lost 7 bases, with 10 bases spanning the gap.

Relative to its sample, this clonotype is medium-sized. Here the CDR3 reads CASSQDRYSGGAGNEQFF. The CDR3 DNA reads as TGCGCCAGCAGCCAAGATCGGTATAGCGGGGGGGCCGGGAATGAGCAGTTCTTC. This chain joins TRBV4-3 and TRBJ2-1, with TRBD2 matching over 11 bases. From germline, CDR1 is LGHNA and CDR2 YSLEER. This CDR3 region has 18 residues. Unmatched junction bases numbered 11, after V lost 0 bases and J lost 7 bases.

Only a few counts were recorded for this clonotype. V is TRBV12-5 and J is TRBJ2-5, with a possible D match to TRBD1 (5 bases). Germline lookup yields CDR1 LGHNT and CDR2 FRNRAP. The V and J ends lost 5 bases and 4 bases respectively, with 11 bases between them. The length of the CDR3 is 13 residues. DNA of the CDR3: TGTGCTAGTGGTCATACAGGAAGAGAGACCCAGTACTTC. This codes for CASGHTGRETQYF.

This clonotype was counted a few times. The J gene is TRBJ2-5, the V gene TRBV10-3; 13 bases match TRBD2. V gave up 10 bases and J gave up 4 bases; unmatched junction bases: 6. The germline CDR1 and CDR2 sequences are ENHRY and SYGVKD. The CDR3 length is 14 residues. As DNA, the CDR3 is TGTGCCAGCCAACTAGCGGGGGGGCGAGAGACCCAGTACTTC. Amino acids: CASQLAGGRETQYF.

By share of the sample, this clonotype is medium-sized. The chain joins TRBV12-3 or TRBV12-4 to TRBJ1-5; no definite D call. The V end lost 3 bases, the J end lost 0 bases, and 9 bases lay between the germline ends. This CDR3 region has 15 residues. CDR3 sequence: CASSFGPYSNQPQHF. In DNA form, the CDR3 reads TGTGCCAGCAGTTTTGGCCCTTATAGCAATCAGCCCCAGCATTTT.

This rearrangement joins TRBV6-1 to TRBJ2-4; D is perhaps TRBD2 (6 bases). Germline V gene data show CDR1 as MNHNS and CDR2 as SASEGT. CDR3 size: 15 residues. The V end lost 5 bases, the J end lost 3 bases, and 14 bases lay between the germline ends. CDR3 region: CASSLGRRDKNIQYF. The CDR3 bases are TGTGCCAGCAGTTTGGGGAGGAGAGACAAAAACATTCAGTACTTC.

This clonotype was observed a handful of times. The chain employs TRBV12-3 or TRBV12-4 and TRBJ2-5, with D perhaps being TRBD1 or TRBD2 (5 bases each). V lost 6 bases to trimming and J lost 2 bases, with 7 bases between them. There are 12 residues in the CDR3. The chain's CDR3 is CASRGRQETQYF. The CDR3 DNA is TGTGCCAGCAGGGGACGGCAAGAGACCCAGTACTTC.

This clonotype was observed a few times. The chain employs TRBV5-6 and TRBJ2-1; D is unresolved. CDR1 and CDR2 (germline): SGHDT, YYEEEE. V was trimmed by 1 base and J by 9 bases, leaving 14 bases between them. This CDR3 is built from 14 residues. The CDR3 DNA sequence: TGTGCCAGCAGCTTGATAGCTTGTGTGTGTGAGCAGTTCTTC. It codes for CASSLIACVCEQFF. Combining the CDR3 with reference TRBV5-6 and TRBJ2-1 gives the whole variable domain DAGVTQSPTHLIKTRGQQVTLRCSPKSGHDTVSWYQQALGQGPQFIFQYYEEEERQRGNFPDRFSGHQFPNYSSELNVNALLLGDSALYLCASSLIACVCEQFFGPGTRLTVL.

The V gene is TRBV9, the J gene TRBJ2-7; no clear D gene. CDR3 size: 13 residues. Per germline, CDR1 SGDLS and CDR2 YYNGEE. V shed 4 bases and J shed 3 bases, with 11 bases lying between them. The chain's CDR3 is CASSSYPCYEQYF. The CDR3 DNA reads as TGTGCCAGCAGCTCTTACCCTTGCTACGAGCAGTACTTC.

The V call is TRBV10-3, the J call TRBJ1-2; 11 nucleotides align to TRBD1. Germline V gene data show CDR1 as ENHRY and CDR2 as SYGVKD. The CDR3 is 12 residues long. J was trimmed by 6 bases and V by 6 bases; bases with no gene match: 0. The CDR3 DNA reads as TGTGCCATCAGGGGACAGGGGGATGGCTACACCTTC. Amino acids: CAIRGQGDGYTF.

Relative to its sample, this clonotype is medium-sized. V usage is TRBV28 and J usage is TRBJ2-7; D may be TRBD1 (5 bases). This CDR3 spans 15 amino acids. Looked up from germline, CDR1 is MDHEN and CDR2 is SYDVKM. Trimming cost V 2 bases and J 2 bases, with 13 bases left between them. The CDR3: CASSLRGCFAYEQYF. In DNA form, the CDR3 reads TGTGCCAGCAGTTTAAGGGGTTGCTTCGCCTACGAGCAGTACTTC.

Within the sample, this clonotype is medium-sized. The V gene is TRBV7-4, the J gene TRBJ2-3; TRBD1 is a possible D gene (7 bases). The CDR3 totals 17 residues. CDR1 SGHVT and CDR2 SQSDAQ come from the germline V gene. V gave up 2 bases and J gave up 5 bases, with 20 bases separating them. The chain's CDR3 is CASSLRRETGREDTQYF. CDR3 in DNA: TGTGCCAGCAGCTTACGACGGGAGACAGGGCGTGAAGATACGCAGTATTTT.

The CDR3 DNA reads TGTGCCAGCAGCCCTTGGTCGCGGGGGACCGGGGAGCTGTTTTTT. Its protein is CASSPWSRGTGELFF. The V call is TRBV5-4, the J call TRBJ2-2; 7 bases are shared with TRBD2. After removal of 4 bases from V and 5 bases from J, the junction contained 8 bases not matched to a gene. Germline CDR1 and CDR2: SGHNT and YYREEE (reference sequence). This CDR3 contains 15 residues.

By share, this clonotype ranks as medium-sized. The chain links TRBV7-3 to TRBJ2-1, with D maybe TRBD1 (5 bases). The CDR3 length is 17 residues. Germline V gene sequence: CDR1 SGHTA, CDR2 FQGTGA. The ends were cut back, 5 bases at V and 6 bases at J, with 23 bases in the middle. The CDR3 spells CASSLLGPVPPGNEQFF. Here the CDR3 DNA reads TGTGCCAGCAGCCTTTTGGGGCCAGTACCGCCGGGCAATGAGCAGTTCTTC.